These 28 T cell receptor beta chains originate from one sample sequenced in a study of OX40 agonist ivuxolimab in advanced cancers. Libraries were prepared by immunoSEQ multiplex PCR; TCRdb keeps only in-frame clonotypes and omits some of them. The sample has over 95,000 clones; about four fifths are singletons. Specimen: CD4+ or CD8+ T cells sorted from blood, collected in a trial of the OX40 agonist ivuxolimab. These receptors all come from an adult with an advanced solid tumor such as melanoma, head and neck, liver or kidney cancer.

This rearrangement joins TRBV28 to TRBJ2-1, with 10 bases identical to TRBD2. The germline V gene encodes CDR1 MDHEN and CDR2 SYDVKM. V lost 1 base to trimming and J lost 6 bases; unmatched junction nucleotides: 3. The CDR3 has 15 amino acids. The CDR3 here is CASSLFASGSNEQFF. In DNA, the CDR3 is TGTGCCAGCAGTTTATTTGCTAGCGGGAGCAATGAGCAGTTCTTC.

This rearrangement joins TRBV5-1 to TRBJ2-3; 13 positions match TRBD2. Germline-derived CDR1 and CDR2 are SGHRS and YFSETQ. The CDR3 loop spans 17 amino acids. V gave up 4 bases and J gave up 4 bases; unmatched junction bases: 9. Here the CDR3 DNA reads TGCGCCAGCAGCGCATCCGGGACTAGCGGGGCTGCAGATACGCAGTATTTT. This encodes CASSASGTSGAADTQYF.

The chain links TRBV5-4 to TRBJ2-3, with 7 bases lining up with TRBD2. V lost 4 bases and J lost 1; bases outside the gene matches: 6. The V gene's germline CDR1 is SGHNT and CDR2 YYREEE (reference sequence). This CDR3 contains 15 residues. The CDR3 protein is CASSPSGGRTDTQYF. In DNA, the CDR3 is TGTGCCAGCAGCCCCTCGGGGGGTCGCACAGATACGCAGTATTTT.

For the CDR3, the DNA is TGTGCCAGCAGCGTAGGCCAGGGCAAGAACACTGAAGCTTTCTTT. This codes for CASSVGQGKNTEAFF. The V and J genes are TRBV9 and TRBJ1-1; D is perhaps TRBD1 (5 bases). Per the germline V gene, CDR1 is SGDLS and CDR2 is YYNGEE. This CDR3 has 15 residues. The V end was cut by 0 bases, the J end by 1 base, with 10 bases between.

About this clone: A read error may produce the germline difference seen at one junction end. CDR3 sequence reads: CASNQDYSSGANVLTF. The CDR3 DNA reads as TGTGCCAGCAACCAAGATTATAGCTCTGGGGCCAACGTCCTGACTTTC. The chain combines TRBV14 with TRBJ2-6, with D unresolved. This CDR3 has 16 residues. From germline, CDR1 is SGHDN and CDR2 FVKESK.

The rearrangement uses TRBV5-3 and TRBJ1-6; D remains unclear. TRBV5-3 is reported as an ORF; its role is uncertain. V was shortened by 8 bases and J by 0 bases, with 12 bases between the two germline ends. The CDR3 is 15 amino acids. Here the CDR3 reads CASNAVSSYNSPLHF. The CDR3 DNA sequence: TGTGCCAGCAACGCGGTGAGCTCCTATAATTCACCCCTCCACTTT.

The chain uses TRBV5-4 and TRBJ2-2; D may be TRBD1 (6 bases). V lost 3 bases and J lost 1, with 13 bases in between. CDR1 and CDR2 (germline): SGHNT, YYREEE (reference sequence). The CDR3 runs to 16 residues. CDR3 in amino acids: CASSWGPGLNTGELFF. In DNA, the CDR3 is TGTGCCAGCAGCTGGGGGCCAGGTCTGAACACCGGGGAGCTGTTTTTT. Full variable domain (remainder filled in from reference TRBV5-4 and TRBJ2-2): ETGVTQSPTHLIKTRGQQVTLRCSSQSGHNTVSWYQQALGQGPQFIFQYYREEENGRGNFPPRFSGLQFPNYSSELNVNALELDDSALYLCASSWGPGLNTGELFFGEGSRLTVL.

The J gene is TRBJ2-5, the V gene TRBV7-2; 7 positions match TRBD2. The germline CDR1 and CDR2 sequences are SGHTA and FQGNSA. The CDR3 spans 15 residues. V shed 4 bases, J shed 4 bases, and the junction held 9 bases outside the gene matches. In DNA form, the CDR3 reads TGTGCCAGCAGCTATCTTGGGGGAGGGGCAGAGACCCAGTACTTC. It is translated as CASSYLGGGAETQYF.

The chain employs TRBV4-3 and TRBJ2-7; no definite D call. CDR3 length equals 14 residues. Between the trimmed V and J ends, which lost 1 base and 1 base, there was a span of 8 bases. Germline V gene data show CDR1 as LGHNA and CDR2 as YSLEER. As DNA, the CDR3 is TGCGCCAGCAGCCAAGCTCTCGCGTCCTACGAGCAGTACTTC. Translating it yields CASSQALASYEQYF.

The V call is TRBV11-1, the J call TRBJ2-6; D not resolved. V lost 5 bases and J 0 bases, leaving 11 bases between the germline ends. CDR1 is SGHAT, CDR2 FQDESV, per germline (reference sequence). This CDR3 contains 16 residues. This CDR3 reads CASSTDLTSGANVLTF. The CDR3 nucleotides are TGTGCCAGCAGCACGGACCTAACCTCTGGGGCCAACGTCCTGACTTTC.

J is TRBJ2-5 and V is TRBV9; D may be TRBD1 or TRBD2 (5 bases each). CDR1 SGDLS and CDR2 YYNGEE come from the germline V gene. CDR3 length: 16 amino acids. The V end lost 3 bases, the J end lost 2 bases, and 17 bases lay between the germline ends. The CDR3 DNA is TGTGCCAGCAGCGGACCGACCGACGGGGCACAAGAGACCCAGTACTTC. As protein: CASSGPTDGAQETQYF.

The chain carries TRBV15 and TRBJ2-7, with 7 nucleotides matching TRBD1. V was clipped by 5 bases and J by 5 bases; unmatched bases: 12. This CDR3 is 15 amino acids long. CDR1 and CDR2 (germline): LNHNV, YYDKDF (reference sequence). CDR3 nucleotide sequence: TGTGCCACCAGCGCTGACAGGGCGGGTGAAGACGAGCAGTACTTC. This codes for CATSADRAGEDEQYF. Full variable domain (rest looked up from reference TRBV15 and TRBJ2-7): DAMVIQNPRYQVTQFGKPVTLSCSQTLNHNVMYWYQQKSSQAPKLLFHYYDKDFNNEADTPDNFQSRRPNTSFCFLDIRSPGLGDTAMYLCATSADRAGEDEQYFGPGTRLTVT.

The chain joins TRBV28 to TRBJ2-1; 13 bases agree with TRBD2. The junction had 10 bases not matched to a gene; V was cut back by 5 bases and J by 6 bases. Germline lookup yields CDR1 MDHEN and CDR2 SYDVKM. The CDR3 totals 17 residues. The CDR3 region has the DNA TGTGCCAGCAGTCCGGGACTAGCGGGGTCCCCTGTCAATGAGCAGTTCTTC. This codes for CASSPGLAGSPVNEQFF. Full variable domain (remainder filled in from reference TRBV28 and TRBJ2-1): DVKVTQSSRYLVKRTGEKVFLECVQDMDHENMFWYRQDPGLGLRLIYFSYDVKMKEKGDIPEGYSVSREKKERFSLILESASTNQTSMYLCASSPGLAGSPVNEQFFGPGTRLTVL.

The CDR3, as DNA: TGTGCCAGCAGTTTTTCAGCGGGGGCCAACGTCCTGACTTTC. Its protein product is CASSFSAGANVLTF. The chain uses TRBV28 and TRBJ2-6; no reliable D call. The CDR3 is 14 residues long. Germline CDR1 and CDR2: MDHEN and SYDVKM. The V end lost 3 bases, the J end lost 4 bases, and 7 bases lay between the germline ends.

Here the CDR3 DNA reads TGTGCCAGCAGCTTATTCCCAGGGGGCATCAAGGACACTGAAGCTTTCTTT. Translated, it gives CASSLFPGGIKDTEAFF. The gene calls are TRBV5-6 and TRBJ1-1, with 8 bases aligning to TRBD1. The CDR3 has 17 amino acids. Trimming took 2 bases from V and 3 from J; bases not matched to a gene: 12. Germline assignment: CDR1 SGHDT and CDR2 YYEEEE.

This clone is medium-sized (0.01 to 0.1%) within its sample. The genes are TRBV4-1 and TRBJ2-1; perhaps D is TRBD1 or TRBD2 (5 bases each). The CDR3 extends over 17 amino acids. Trimming removed 3 bases at V and 9 bases at J, with 24 bases between. CDR1 is MGHRA and CDR2 is YSYEKL in the germline V gene. The CDR3 region is CASSQDPQGAQRAEQFF. DNA for the CDR3: TGCGCCAGCAGCCAGGATCCTCAGGGAGCGCAACGGGCTGAGCAGTTCTTC.

The rearrangement joins TRBV11-2 to TRBJ2-7; a possible D gene is TRBD2 (5 bases). Per germline, CDR1 SGHAT and CDR2 FQNNGV. Trimming cost V 6 bases and J 0 bases, with 12 bases left between them. This CDR3 has 14 residues. The CDR3 protein is CASRTSGLSYEQYF. In nucleotides, the CDR3 is TGTGCCAGCAGAACCAGCGGACTCTCCTACGAGCAGTACTTC.

This rearrangement joins TRBV7-9 to TRBJ1-4; D ambiguous. Germline assignment: CDR1 SEHNR and CDR2 FQNEAQ (reference sequence). CDR3 length: 14 residues. Deletions cut 3 bases from V and 8 bases from J, with 13 bases between. The CDR3 sequence: CASSLERSREKLFF. In DNA form, the CDR3 reads TGTGCCAGCAGCTTGGAGCGGTCTCGGGAAAAACTGTTTTTT.

The chain joins TRBV28 to TRBJ2-7; D gene unclear. Trimming took 5 bases from V and 3 from J, leaving 20 bases between them. Germline V lookup: CDR1 MDHEN, CDR2 SYDVKM. This CDR3 comprises 16 residues. This CDR3 reads CASSPLPGPKGYEQYF. In DNA, the CDR3 is TGTGCCAGCAGTCCACTCCCGGGTCCCAAGGGCTACGAGCAGTACTTC.

This clone occurred a few times. The rearrangement joins TRBV28 to TRBJ2-5; D is unclear. V was pared by 0 bases and J by 5 bases, with 4 bases between. The CDR3 covers 12 residues. Germline V gene sequence: CDR1 MDHEN, CDR2 SYDVKM. CDR3 region: CASSLWSETQYF. The CDR3, as DNA: TGTGCCAGCAGTTTATGGTCCGAGACCCAGTACTTC.

The chain combines TRBV29-1 with TRBJ1-2, with D tentatively TRBD1 (6 bases). The CDR3 totals 12 residues. Trimming removed 6 bases from V and 8 bases from J, with 16 bases in between. Germline V gives CDR1 SQVTM, CDR2 ANQGSEA. The CDR3 region has the DNA TGCAGCGTGGGCGGACAGTCATGGGGCTACACCTTC. It is translated as CSVGGQSWGYTF.

The chain joins TRBV27 to TRBJ2-7, with D perhaps TRBD1 or TRBD2 (5 bases each). The CDR3 contains 13 residues. V shed 5 bases and J shed 3 bases, with 11 bases lying between them. CDR1 is MNHEY and CDR2 is SMNVEV in the germline V gene (reference sequence). This chain's CDR3 is CASSEGFHYEQYF. CDR3 coding DNA: TGTGCCAGCAGTGAGGGGTTTCACTACGAGCAGTACTTC.

The chain links TRBV7-2 to TRBJ1-5; 9 positions match TRBD1. This CDR3 comprises 17 residues. Germline V lookup: CDR1 SGHTA, CDR2 FQGNSA. V trimming: 2 bases; J trimming: 1 base; junction bases outside the gene matches: 6. CDR3 in amino acids: CASSLQQGAGSNQPQHF. The CDR3 DNA reads as TGTGCCAGCAGCTTACAACAGGGGGCCGGGAGCAATCAGCCCCAGCATTTT. The full variable domain, completed using reference TRBV7-2 and TRBJ1-5, is GAGVSQSPSNKVTEKGKDVELRCDPISGHTALYWYRQSLGQGLEFLIYFQGNSAPDKSGLPSDRFSAERTGGSVSTLTIQRTQQEDSAVYLCASSLQQGAGSNQPQHFGDGTRLSIL.

The chain links TRBV2 to TRBJ1-2; D not certain. The germline V gene encodes CDR1 SNHLY and CDR2 FYNNEI. V dropped 1 base and J dropped 3 bases, with 6 bases sitting between them. CDR3 length: 13 amino acids. CDR3 bases: TGTGCCAGCAGTGAAGAGGGTCACTATGGCTACACCTTC. Its translation: CASSEEGHYGYTF.

The gene calls are TRBV18 and TRBJ1-1; 8 bases are a match to TRBD1. V shed 8 bases, J shed 4 bases, and the junction held 12 bases outside the gene matches. There are 15 residues in the CDR3. Per germline, CDR1 KGHSH and CDR2 LQKENI. In DNA, the CDR3 is TGTGCCAGCCCCCCTTCAGGGGGCTCGGTCACTGAAGCTTTCTTT. Amino acid sequence: CASPPSGGSVTEAFF.

The chain uses TRBV25-1 and TRBJ2-1; TRBD1 aligns across 7 bases. The trim removed 0 bases at V and 2 bases at J, leaving 7 bases unmatched. The V gene's germline CDR1 is MGHDK and CDR2 SYGVNS. The CDR3 is made up of 17 amino acids. CDR3 residues: CASSEYSTGVTYNEQFF. In nucleotides, the CDR3 is TGTGCCAGCAGTGAATATTCAACAGGGGTGACCTACAATGAGCAGTTCTTC.

The chain recombines TRBV18 with TRBJ2-7; 8 bases line up with TRBD1. J gave up 2 bases and V 3 bases, and 6 bases lay outside the gene matches. Looked up from germline, CDR1 is KGHSH and CDR2 is LQKENI. This CDR3 contains 15 residues. In DNA, the CDR3 is TGTGCCAGCTCACCCGGACAGGGCGGAACCTACGAGCAGTACTTC. Translation gives CASSPGQGGTYEQYF.

V is TRBV7-3 and J is TRBJ2-3, with D maybe TRBD2 (6 bases). CDR3 length: 15 residues. Germline CDR1 SGHTA, CDR2 FQGTGA. V lost 4 bases and J lost 0, with 11 bases in between. CDR3 residues: CASSSSGFSTDTQYF. The CDR3, as DNA: TGTGCCAGCAGCTCCAGCGGGTTTAGCACAGATACGCAGTATTTT.